This T cell receptor beta chain was sequenced during a study of spatial heterogeneity in lung cancer (dated by TCRdb to the late 2010s). Study-wide context: More beta-chain than alpha-chain transcripts were consistently detected, likely reflecting higher beta-chain transcript abundance. A strong correlation was found between TCR transcript counts in tumor regions and a T cell transcriptional module score from matched bulk RNA-seq. TCR repertoire features were related to nonsynonymous mutation counts determined by whole-exome sequencing of tumor tissue. In the raw uncorrected reads, each unique combination of TCR and UMI appeared more than ten times on average. At surgery, both alpha and beta chains were TCR-sequenced in under 250 tumor regions, about 64 matched nontumor lung samples and some 60 PBMC samples. The study quantitatively compared TCR alpha and beta repertoires across multiple tumor regions, matched nontumor lung and blood in non-small cell lung cancer.

The library came from 5' RACE. The instrument was a NextSeq 500. To allow correction of PCR and sequencing errors, the TCR library protocol tagged every TCR cDNA molecule with a unique molecular identifier. Regarding the original processing steps: TCR identification, UMI-based error correction and CDR3 extraction were all carried out with Decombinator tools. TCRs above a frequency of 2 per 1,000, corresponding to the top 1% of the tumor frequency distribution, were defined as expanded. Expanded tumor TCRs statistically deemed absent (corrected P<0.05) from at least one tumor region were classed as regional, and all other expanded tumor TCRs were classed as ubiquitous. Each repertoire was subsampled 100 times to 5,000 TCRs, after which Renyi diversity was computed with the R vegan package. CDR3 similarity networks were constructed using string-kernel similarity of amino acid triplets, with links drawn between CDR3s whose pairwise similarity was above 0.82. Using fastp at Q25 and MiXCR, TCRdb reprocessed the public reads and kept productive beta chains. Under each unique CDR3 protein, matching rows form one entry showing the most common genes and DNA. TCRdb's processing, not the study's, gives the V and J calls here. Across this sample there are some 12,000 distinct CDR3 sequences, with around 10% seen only once. The ten largest clones represent about an eighth of the sample.

Trimming leaves V shorter by 7 bases and J shorter by 2 bases, with the junction holding 11 bases beyond the gene matches. From a lookup of the germline V gene, CDR1 and CDR2 are MNHEY and SVGEGT. The CDR3, cysteine through phenylalanine, is 16 amino acids long. Only the CDR3 region is kept as DNA, spanning 48 bases read in frame from base 1. Many counts were recorded for this clonotype. Its antigen is not yet known. No base quality information exists; no much larger clone differs at one position. Reading the label with the study, this specimen's time point is: sample taken at primary tumor resection. Samples were obtained from approximately 77 patients with early-stage, untreated non-small cell lung cancer from the lung TRACERx cohort. Whole RNA extracted from tumor and nontumor lung tissue, or from cryopreserved PBMC samples, was used for TCR sequencing without cell sorting. Patients were selected for TCR sequencing only if sufficient RNA was available from at least two tumor regions. Tumor and adjacent nontumor lung specimens were reviewed by a lung pathologist before selection.

What the authors observed across the whole study: Confirming at a functional level the hypothesis that regional TCRs recognize regional mutations was considered to require additional single-cell paired TCR alpha and beta sequencing. The count of ubiquitous expanded TCRs correlated with the count of ubiquitous nonsynonymous mutations, and the count of regional expanded TCRs correlated with the count of regional nonsynonymous mutations. Estimated TCR-seq coverage of tumor T cells was only approximately 7.4% for alpha chains and about 12% for beta chains. The number of expanded intratumoral alpha and beta TCRs correlated with the tumor nonsynonymous mutation count.

Sequencing was performed on lung tumor tissue, taken at surgery. The sequence was collected from a female donor with early-stage non-small cell lung cancer. Recombination joined TRBV6-2 or TRBV6-3 with TRBJ2-5; TRBD2 agrees with 9 junctional bases. The CDR3 region reads CASTPGAGGPQETQYF. The nucleotides read TGTGCCAGCACCCCAGGAGCGGGGGGCCCTCAAGAGACCCAGTACTTC.